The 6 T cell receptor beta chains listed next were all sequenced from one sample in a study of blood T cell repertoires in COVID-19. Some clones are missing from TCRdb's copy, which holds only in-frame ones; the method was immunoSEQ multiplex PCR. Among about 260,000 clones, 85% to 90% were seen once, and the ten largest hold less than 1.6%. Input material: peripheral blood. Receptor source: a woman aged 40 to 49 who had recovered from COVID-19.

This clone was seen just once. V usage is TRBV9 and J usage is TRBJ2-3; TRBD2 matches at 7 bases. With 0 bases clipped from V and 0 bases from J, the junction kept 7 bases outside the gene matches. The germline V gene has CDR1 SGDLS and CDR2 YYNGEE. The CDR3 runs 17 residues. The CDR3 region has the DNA TGTGCCAGCAGCGTAGTCGGGGGGTTGCCTAGCACAGATACGCAGTATTTT. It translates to CASSVVGGLPSTDTQYF.

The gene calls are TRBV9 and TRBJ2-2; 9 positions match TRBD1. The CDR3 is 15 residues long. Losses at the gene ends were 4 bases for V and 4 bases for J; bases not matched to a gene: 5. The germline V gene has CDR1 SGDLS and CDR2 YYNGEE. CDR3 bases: TGTGCCAGCAGCATGACAGGGGGTACCACCGGGGAGCTGTTTTTT. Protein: CASSMTGGTTGELFF.

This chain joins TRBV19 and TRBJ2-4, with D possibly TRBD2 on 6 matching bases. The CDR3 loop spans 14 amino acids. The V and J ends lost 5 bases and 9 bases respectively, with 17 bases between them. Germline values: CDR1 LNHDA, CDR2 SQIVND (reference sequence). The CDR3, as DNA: TGTGCCAGTAGTCAACGGGACTCCTTCCCCATTCAGTACTTC. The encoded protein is CASSQRDSFPIQYF.

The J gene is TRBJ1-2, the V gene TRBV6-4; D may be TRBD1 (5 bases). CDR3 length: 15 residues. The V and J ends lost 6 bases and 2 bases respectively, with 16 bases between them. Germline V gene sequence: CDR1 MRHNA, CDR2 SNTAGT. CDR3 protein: CASSQQLGLNYGYTF. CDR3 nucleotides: TGTGCCAGCAGCCAACAACTGGGGCTGAACTATGGCTACACCTTC.

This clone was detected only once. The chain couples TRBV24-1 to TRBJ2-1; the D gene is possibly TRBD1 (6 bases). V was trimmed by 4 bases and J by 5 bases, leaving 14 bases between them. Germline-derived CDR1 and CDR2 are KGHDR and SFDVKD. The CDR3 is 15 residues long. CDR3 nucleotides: TGTGCCACCAGTGACCGCAAGACAGGAAACAATGAGCAGTTCTTC. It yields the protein CATSDRKTGNNEQFF.

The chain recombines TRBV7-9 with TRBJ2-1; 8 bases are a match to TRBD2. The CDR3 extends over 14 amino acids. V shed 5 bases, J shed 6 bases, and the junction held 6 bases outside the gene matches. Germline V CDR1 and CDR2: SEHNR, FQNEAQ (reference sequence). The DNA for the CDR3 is TGTGCCAGCAGCCGCCCGGCGGGGGGCAATGAGCAGTTCTTC. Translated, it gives CASSRPAGGNEQFF.